The subject of this entry is one T cell receptor beta chain. Its cognate antigen is unknown. This record comes from a study of CD8 T cells in Susac syndrome. Whole-study results and caveats: The TCR sequencing and HLA analysis in the study involved a relatively small number of individuals, as the study acknowledged.

As controls, healthy donors matched for age and sex were used. TEMRA cells underwent FACS enrichment and CD8+ and CD4+ T cells underwent negative isolation. The germline gives CDR1 KGHSH, CDR2 LQKENI. Losses at the gene ends were 7 bases for V and 2 bases for J; bases not matched to a gene: 12. This CDR3 has 18 amino acids. Random hexamers were used to reverse transcribe 0.5 to 1 ug of RNA. immunoSEQ multiplex PCR amplified TCR beta CDR3 across 54 Vbeta, 13 Jbeta. MiXCR, applied by TCRdb to the immunoSEQ multiplex PCR reads, yields one record per CDR3 protein. The sample consists of about 120,000 distinct CDR3 sequences, 94% of them appearing once.

V usage is TRBV18 and J usage is TRBJ2-6; TRBD1 aligns across 9 bases. Sequenced sample: CD4+ T cells from PBMCs. The source of this sequence is a human donor in good health. CDR3 sequence reads: CASFPGQGMGAGANVLTF. The CDR3 nucleotides are TGTGCCAGCTTTCCGGGACAGGGAATGGGAGCTGGGGCCAACGTCCTGACTTTC. Full variable domain (remainder filled in from reference TRBV18 and TRBJ2-6): NAGVMQNPRHLVRRRGQEARLRCSPMKGHSHVYWYRQLPEEGLKFMVYLQKENIIDESGMPKERFSAEFPKEGPSILRIQQVVRGDSAAYFCASFPGQGMGAGANVLTFGAGSRLTVL.